This entry lists 10 T cell receptor beta chains sequenced from one sample in a study of T cells in Graves' hyperthyroidism and ophthalmopathy. RNA transcripts served as the template for amplifying TCR beta CDR3 regions. HTBI primers were the set used in a first-round RT-PCR of the TCR CDR3. TCRdb fed the multiplex PCR reads into MiXCR, producing one record per CDR3 protein. The table shows around 600,000 distinct CDR3 sequences, with nearly 45% occurring only once. The specimen was peripheral blood or thyroid tissue (not recorded which). These receptors were collected from an adult man with Graves' disease, either hyperthyroidism or ophthalmopathy (not recorded which).

The DNA of the CDR3 is TGTGCCAGCAGCCATCCTGGACAGGGGGCGCGAGGGCCCCAGCATTTT. Translated: CASSHPGQGARGPQHF. This chain uses TRBV7-9 with TRBJ1-5, with 11 bases matching TRBD1. The CDR3 covers 16 residues. V shed 5 bases, J shed 9 bases, and the junction held 12 bases outside the gene matches. Germline CDR1 reads SEHNR; CDR2 reads FQNEAQ (reference sequence).

This clonotype was observed a few times. This chain connects TRBV20-1 to TRBJ2-7, with a possible D match to TRBD2 (6 bases). The CDR3 runs 12 residues. Trimming removed 5 bases at V and 3 bases at J, with 11 bases between. Germline values: CDR1 DFQATT, CDR2 SNEGSKA (reference sequence). CDR3 amino acids: CSALADYYEQYF. The CDR3 DNA reads TGCAGTGCTCTCGCGGACTACTACGAGCAGTACTTC.

About this clonotype: One junction end does not reproduce the germline sequence, and a read error may be involved. This chain links TRBV6-1 with TRBJ2-5; D is unclear. Germline CDR1 is MNHNS and CDR2 is SASEGT. This CDR3 has 9 residues. As DNA, the CDR3 is TGTGCCAGCAGTGAACCCCGGGACTTC. This translates into CASSEPRDF.

Remarks on this clonotype: This could be a read error, since a much larger clone is one nucleotide away. This sequence joins TRBV6-1 and TRBJ1-2, with D possibly matching TRBD1 (5 bases). Germline loops: CDR1 MNHNS, CDR2 SASEGT. The CDR3 is made up of 14 amino acids. CDR3 sequence reads: CANSPWVGPPGYTF. The CDR3 nucleotides are TGTGCCAACAGTCCCTGGGTGGGGCCCCCTGGCTACACCTTC.

This clonotype was recorded many times. The junction departs from germline at one end; a sequencing error may be responsible. The chain combines TRBV10-3 with TRBJ1-5; D is perhaps TRBD1 (6 bases). Germline loops: CDR1 ENHRY, CDR2 SYGVKD. The CDR3 consists of 14 residues. The CDR3 nucleotides read TGTGCCACCAGGGACACAAATAGCGATCAGCCCCAGCATTTT. Residues: CATRDTNSDQPQHF.

Notes on this clonotype: This may be a read error: a much more frequent sequence differs by one nucleotide. The conserved closing phenylalanine or tryptophan is absent in this CDR3, likely reflecting a read error. The chain has TRBV29-1 and TRBJ1-1; D remains ambiguous. The CDR3 consists of 12 residues. The V and J ends lost 8 bases and 3 bases respectively, with 13 bases between them. CDR1 is SQVTM, CDR2 ANQGSEA, per germline. CDR3 in DNA: TGCAGCCCCCGTGGTACTGACACTGAAGCTTTCCTT. Encoded protein: CSPRGTDTEAFL.

This clonotype was recorded at least ten times. The gene calls are TRBV2 and TRBJ1-3; no definite D call. Germline CDR1 SNHLY, CDR2 FYNNEI. This CDR3 spans 15 amino acids. With 7 bases removed from V and 0 bases from J, the gap between germline ends came to 13 bases. CDR3 coding DNA: TGTGCCAGCATTGGAGACACGTACTCTGGAAACACCATATATTTT. Amino acid sequence: CASIGDTYSGNTIYF.

This clonotype was found many times. The chain has TRBV29-1 and TRBJ2-7; 10 bases agree with TRBD1. J lost 2 bases, V lost 2 bases, and 3 bases had no gene match. The CDR3 covers 14 residues. The germline V gene encodes CDR1 SQVTM and CDR2 ANQGSEA. CDR3 DNA sequence: TGCAGCGTTGAATCGGGACAGGGGACCTACGAGCAGTACTTC. It codes for CSVESGQGTYEQYF.

The chain carries TRBV2 and TRBJ2-2, with D hard to call. V was pared by 7 bases and J by 0 bases, with 9 bases between. This CDR3 region has 14 residues. Germline V gives CDR1 SNHLY, CDR2 FYNNEI. The CDR3: CASKRKSNTGELFF. The CDR3 DNA sequence: TGTGCCAGCAAAAGGAAATCGAACACCGGGGAGCTGTTTTTT. The whole variable domain, remainder taken from reference TRBV2 and TRBJ2-2, is EPEVTQTPSHQVTQMGQEVILRCVPISNHLYFYWYRQILGQKVEFLVSFYNNEISEKSEIFDDQFSVERPDGSNFTLKIRSTKLEDSAMYFCASKRKSNTGELFFGEGSRLTVL.

The gene calls are TRBV7-9 and TRBJ2-7; TRBD1 agrees at 7 bases. V lost 4 bases and J lost 5; bases outside the gene matches: 8. The germline CDR1 and CDR2 sequences are SEHNR and FQNEAQ (reference sequence). The CDR3 totals 14 residues. The CDR3 here is CASSSQQGPHEQYF. In DNA form, the CDR3 reads TGTGCCAGCAGCTCCCAACAGGGGCCCCACGAGCAGTACTTC.